This T cell receptor (beta chain) was retrieved from a study of cytomegalovirus exposure and HLA in healthy donors. Germline assignment: CDR1 SGHTA and CDR2 FQGTGA. Between the trimmed V and J ends, which lost 6 bases and 5 bases, there was a span of 16 bases. This CDR3 has 14 amino acids. Primers: 60 Vbeta forward and 13 Jbeta reverse. Assay used: immunoSEQ multiplex PCR; TCRdb lists only in-frame clones, some missing. The repertoire includes some 90,000 clones, about 86% of them detected once, and approximately 4% sits in the top ten. This TCR derives from a woman aged 70-85 years in good health and CMV-seropositive. Sequenced sample: PBMCs. The gene calls are TRBV7-3 and TRBJ1-1; the D gene is possibly TRBD1 (6 bases). CDR3 nucleotide sequence: TGTGCCAGCAGGAATCCAGGGGAGCGGACTGAAGCTTTCTTT. Its protein is CASRNPGERTEAFF.